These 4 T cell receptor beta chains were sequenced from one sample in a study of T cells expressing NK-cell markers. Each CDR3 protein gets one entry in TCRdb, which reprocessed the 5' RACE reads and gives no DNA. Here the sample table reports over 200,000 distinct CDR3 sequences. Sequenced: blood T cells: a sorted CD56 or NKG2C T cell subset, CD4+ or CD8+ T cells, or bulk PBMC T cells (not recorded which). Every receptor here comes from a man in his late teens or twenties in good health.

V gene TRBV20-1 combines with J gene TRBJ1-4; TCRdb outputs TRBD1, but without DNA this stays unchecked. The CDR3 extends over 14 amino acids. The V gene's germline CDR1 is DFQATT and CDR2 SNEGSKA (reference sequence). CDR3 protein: CSAIHRGRGEKLFF.

The chain's CDR3 is CASSFGVRETQYF. The rearrangement links TRBV7-2 to TRBJ2-5. Germline CDR1 is SGHTA and CDR2 is FQGNSA. CDR3 size: 13 residues. The full variable domain, rest sourced from reference TRBV7-2 and TRBJ2-5, is GAGVSQSPSNKVTEKGKDVELRCDPISGHTALYWYRQSLGQGLEFLIYFQGNSAPDKSGLPSDRFSAERTGGSVSTLTIQRTQQEDSAVYLCASSFGVRETQYFGPGTRLLVL.

CDR3 sequence: CASSPGQGVDTEAFF. The chain uses TRBV18 and TRBJ1-1; TCRdb gives TRBD1 as the D gene, but with no DNA this cannot be confirmed. Germline V gene lookup returns CDR1 KGHSH and CDR2 LQKENI. This CDR3 has 15 amino acids.

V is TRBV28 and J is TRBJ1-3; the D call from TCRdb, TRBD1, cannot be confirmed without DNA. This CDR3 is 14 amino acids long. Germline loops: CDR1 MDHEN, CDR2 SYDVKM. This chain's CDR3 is CASSLFNQGRTIYF.